The source of this TCR beta chain is a study of OX40 agonist ivuxolimab in advanced cancers. Notes on the research overall: Ivuxolimab was an agonistic, fully human IgG2 monoclonal antibody directed against OX40 (CD134), a costimulatory receptor. The paper covers the monotherapy dose-escalation part of the phase I ivuxolimab trial, which included N of about 56 patients. In the dose-escalation cohort, around four fifths of patients were male, and the mean age was 60 years with a range of about 20 to 79. Patients were allowed to have had prior anti-PD-1, anti-PD-L1 or anti-CTLA-4 therapy, and 40% of the dose-escalation patients had previously received checkpoint inhibitors. The point of sequencing TCRbeta in the periphery was to test whether ivuxolimab changed TCR sequence diversity and drove clonal T-cell expansion. Partial responses occurred in three dose-escalation patients, of whom one had hepatocellular carcinoma and two had cutaneous melanoma. Among the 50 to 55 dose-escalation patients, 19 had hepatocellular carcinoma, around 15 melanoma, 9 renal cell carcinoma and 9 head and neck cancer. Intravenous ivuxolimab was administered to patients every 2 weeks at six dose levels: 0.01, 0.1, 0.3, 1.5, 3 and 10 mg/kg.

Study-wide findings and limitations: In partial responders in the 0.1-3.0 mg/kg groups, normalized peripheral clonal expansion was found to be among the lowest, especially among CD8+ T cells. After ivuxolimab, expanded clones were on average more numerous among CD8+ T cells than among CD4+ T cells. The antigen specificity of the peripheral T cells that underwent clonal expansion was not determined. At doses of 0.1 to 3.0 mg/kg, clonal expansion of both CD4+ and CD8+ T cells in blood was seen between baseline and week 6. Low levels of normalized T-cell clonal expansion were also seen in some nonresponding patients.

A remark on this clone: Its cognate antigen has yet to be identified. No base quality information exists; no much larger clone differs at one position.

The CDR3, cysteine through phenylalanine, is 15 amino acids long. Only CDR3 DNA is held: 45 bases, read in frame from base 1. V loses 2 bases of germline sequence and J loses 9 bases, and the interval between the two ends is 17 bases. CDR1 and CDR2 are read off the germline V gene (reference sequence) as LNHDA and SQIVND. For sequencing of the TCRbeta CDR3 region, genomic DNA was extracted from the sorted cells. The immunoSEQ Assay was used for sequencing of TCRbeta CDR3 regions. This is the immuneACCESS table as TCRdb keeps it, with only in-frame sequences that have V and J called. A part of the clones is gone; compared with another copy, unresolved V genes explain less than half, and the rest is unexplained. Within this sample are approximately 52,000 clones, with around 74% of them counted one time only. Of the sample, less than 2% falls within the top ten clones. Patients with a history of autoimmune disease or receiving systemic immunosuppression were excluded from the trial. In every dose cohort, peripheral blood was drawn for TCR sequencing at baseline, cycle 4 day 1, and cycle 7 day 1. The samples were drawn from a first-in-human, open-label, multicenter phase I dose-escalation trial of ivuxolimab. Adults with locally advanced or metastatic melanoma, renal cell carcinoma, hepatocellular carcinoma or head and neck squamous cell carcinoma were enrolled in the trial. Before TCR sequencing, CD4+ and CD8+ T cells were separately sorted from peripheral blood.

The rearranged chain carries TRBV19 and TRBJ2-1, with TRBD2 perhaps the D gene, on 5 matching bases. The receptor's source is an adult with an advanced solid tumor such as melanoma, head and neck, liver or kidney cancer. The sequencing used CD4+ or CD8+ T cells sorted from blood, collected in a trial of the OX40 agonist ivuxolimab. The CDR3 protein sequence reads: CASSIRTPTPIEQFF. The DNA is as follows: TGTGCCAGTAGTATAAGGACTCCTACCCCGATTGAGCAGTTCTTC.